These T cell receptor beta chains were read from a single sample in a study of blood T cell repertoires in COVID-19. TCRdb keeps only in-frame clones here, not all; method: immunoSEQ multiplex PCR. Of over 200,000 clones listed, around 86% are singletons. The source material was peripheral blood. These TCRs come from a human donor in a cohort sampled during active COVID-19. Each CDR3 is given with its conserved first and last residue. The D gene is left open where the match is weak. Size is stated for part of the rows, as once, few or many counts, or as a class when the clone is expanded.

D gene	clone size	V gene	J gene	CDR3 protein	CDR3 DNA
NA	NA	TRBV27	TRBJ1-5	CASRLRGYSNQPQHF	TGTGCCAGTAGGCTGCGGGGTTATAGCAATCAGCCCCAGCATTTT
NA	NA	TRBV6-6	TRBJ2-7	CASMDSYEQYF	TGTGCCAGCATGGACAGTTACGAGCAGTACTTC
NA	NA	TRBV2	TRBJ1-1	CASSKEYSGGTEAFF	TGTGCCAGCAGTAAGGAGTATTCGGGGGGCACTGAAGCTTTCTTT
NA	NA	TRBV7-9	TRBJ2-7	CASTRVFSMRAEQYF	TGTGCCAGCACCCGGGTTTTCTCAATGAGAGCCGAGCAGTACTTC
TRBD2	NA	TRBV6-5	TRBJ2-1	CASTGGGLREDEQFF	TGTGCCAGCACCGGGGGGGGACTCCGAGAGGATGAGCAGTTCTTC
NA	NA	TRBV27	TRBJ1-2	CASSLSKGDGYTF	TGTGCCAGCAGTTTATCGAAAGGGGATGGCTACACCTTC
TRBD1	NA	TRBV7-2	TRBJ1-2	CASSFDRDYGYTF	TGTGCCAGCAGCTTTGACAGGGACTATGGCTACACCTTC
TRBD1	NA	TRBV28	TRBJ1-5	CASSWRQGKYSNQPQHF	TGTGCCAGCAGTTGGCGACAGGGAAAATATAGCAATCAGCCCCAGCATTTT
TRBD1	NA	TRBV28	TRBJ1-6	CASIRPGQGNSPLHF	TGTGCCAGCATTCGACCGGGACAGGGCAATTCACCCCTCCACTTT
TRBD1	NA	TRBV28	TRBJ1-2	CASSLGTGHYGYTF	TGTGCCAGCAGTTTAGGGACAGGGCACTATGGCTACACCTTC
TRBD1	NA	TRBV28	TRBJ2-7	CASSRGTGDFYEQYF	TGTGCCAGCAGCCGCGGGACAGGGGATTTCTACGAGCAGTACTTC
TRBD1	NA	TRBV28	TRBJ1-2	CASSFPDRLNGGYTF	TGTGCCAGCAGTTTTCCGGACAGGCTGAACGGGGGCTACACCTTC
NA	few	TRBV7-8	TRBJ1-1	CASSLSEYTEAFF	TGTGCCAGCAGCTTATCGGAGTACACTGAAGCTTTCTTT
TRBD1	NA	TRBV28	TRBJ2-7	CASTKRGGQGSYEQYF	TGTGCCAGCACCAAAAGAGGGGGACAGGGATCCTACGAGCAGTACTTC
NA	NA	TRBV5-4	TRBJ1-2	CASSDDSHPAGYTF	TGTGCCAGCAGTGATGACAGCCACCCCGCGGGCTACACCTTC
NA	NA	TRBV7-2	TRBJ1-3	CASSYSFGNTIYF	TGTGCCAGCAGCTACTCCTTTGGAAACACCATATATTTT
NA	NA	TRBV10-3	TRBJ1-1	CAISEGQSNTEAFF	TGTGCCATCAGTGAAGGACAGTCGAACACTGAAGCTTTCTTT
NA	NA	TRBV4-3	TRBJ2-3	CASSSGAVSTDTQYF	TGCGCCAGCAGCAGCGGAGCGGTGAGCACAGATACGCAGTATTTT
TRBD1	once	TRBV28	TRBJ1-1	CASSTGGLRVMNTEAFF	TGTGCCAGCAGTACAGGGGGACTAAGGGTAATGAACACTGAAGCTTTCTTT
TRBD2	NA	TRBV5-4	TRBJ2-7	CASSPGGSGRVYEQYF	TGTGCCAGCAGCCCCGGGGGTAGCGGGAGGGTCTACGAGCAGTACTTC
TRBD1	few	TRBV18	TRBJ2-7	CASSGTGGYEQYF	TGTGCCAGCTCAGGGACAGGGGGCTACGAGCAGTACTTC
NA	NA	TRBV3-1/TRBV3-2	TRBJ2-5	CASSQVVPGTSGWDQYF	TGTGCCAGCAGCCAAGTGGTTCCCGGGACTTCGGGCTGGGACCAGTACTTC
NA	NA	TRBV3-1/TRBV3-2	TRBJ2-7	CASSQERRATSYEQYF	TGTGCCAGCAGCCAAGAACGGCGGGCGACCTCCTACGAGCAGTACTTC
TRBD1	few	TRBV5-1	TRBJ1-2	CASSRGQGNYGYTF	TGCGCCAGCTCCCGGGGACAGGGTAACTATGGCTACACCTTC
NA	NA	TRBV5-6	TRBJ1-4	CASSVTRDIAANEKLFF	TGTGCCAGCAGCGTTACTAGAGATATTGCGGCTAATGAAAAACTGTTTTTT
TRBD2	NA	TRBV6-2/TRBV6-3	TRBJ2-1	CASSYSGTSGPMRQFF	TGTGCCAGCAGTTACTCGGGGACTAGCGGACCAATGAGACAGTTCTTC
NA	NA	TRBV4-1	TRBJ2-1	CASSQVAPAMESYNEQFF	TGCGCCAGCAGCCAAGTGGCCCCCGCCATGGAGTCCTACAATGAGCAGTTCTTC
NA	NA	TRBV19	TRBJ1-5	CASRNDRSGNQPQHF	TGTGCCAGTAGGAACGACAGGTCGGGCAATCAGCCCCAGCATTTT
TRBD1	NA	TRBV18	TRBJ1-1	CASSPEQGVSEAFF	TGTGCCAGCTCACCAGAGCAGGGGGTCTCTGAAGCTTTCTTT
TRBD2	NA	TRBV7-2	TRBJ2-3	CASSLAVTGVTSGSSTQYF	TGTGCCAGCAGCTTAGCGGTGACGGGAGTTACTAGCGGGAGCAGTACGCAGTATTTT
TRBD1	NA	TRBV29-1	TRBJ1-2	CSAHRGTSYTF	TGCAGCGCACACAGGGGGACCAGCTACACCTTC
NA	few	TRBV18	TRBJ2-3	CASSPSTDTQYF	TGTGCCAGCTCCCCTAGCACAGATACGCAGTATTTT
TRBD1	NA	TRBV30	TRBJ1-1	CAWSVTQGAEAFF	TGTGCCTGGAGTGTGACGCAGGGGGCTGAAGCTTTCTTT
NA	medium-sized	TRBV28	TRBJ1-5	CASVGSINQPQHF	TGTGCCAGCGTCGGTTCGATAAATCAGCCCCAGCATTTT
NA	NA	TRBV9	TRBJ2-5	CASSVAPQSNQETQYF	TGTGCCAGCAGCGTAGCTCCCCAAAGCAACCAAGAGACCCAGTACTTC
TRBD2	NA	TRBV6-2/TRBV6-3	TRBJ2-7	CASSYGLAASSYEQYF	TGTGCCAGCAGTTACGGACTAGCGGCGAGCTCCTACGAGCAGTACTTC
TRBD2	NA	TRBV5-1	TRBJ2-7	CASSLTPGTSGRGEQYF	TGCGCCAGCAGCCTCACCCCTGGGACTAGCGGGAGAGGCGAGCAGTACTTC
NA	NA	TRBV2	TRBJ2-3	CASTRTGTDTQYF	TGTGCCAGCACCAGGACTGGTACAGATACGCAGTATTTT
NA	NA	TRBV30	TRBJ1-4	CAWSTGYEKLFF	TGTGCCTGGAGTACAGGGTACGAAAAACTGTTTTTT
NA	NA	TRBV5-6	TRBJ1-2	CASSGAMKGYTF	TGTGCCAGCAGCGGGGCGATGAAAGGCTACACCTTC
TRBD1	NA	TRBV7-2	TRBJ1-5	CASSLRTGPYSNQPQHF	TGTGCCAGCAGCCTTAGGACAGGCCCCTATAGCAATCAGCCCCAGCATTTT
NA	NA	TRBV25-1	TRBJ1-2	CASSESGRKGYTF	TGTGCCAGCAGTGAATCAGGGAGGAAAGGCTACACCTTC